Below, 28 T cell receptor beta chains from the same sample are listed, as sequenced in a study of spatial heterogeneity in lung cancer. Time point given: sample taken at primary tumor resection. TCRdb fed the 5' RACE reads into MiXCR, producing one record per CDR3 protein. This sample carries around 41,000 distinct CDR3 sequences, around 7% of them seen once, and the ten largest clones take about 40%. Specimen: PBMCs, collected at surgery. The receptors derive from a female donor with early-stage non-small cell lung cancer.

This clonotype occurred many times. The chain links TRBV29-1 to TRBJ1-2; 8 bases map to TRBD1. Looked up from germline, CDR1 is SQVTM and CDR2 is ANQGSEA. Trimming cost V 3 bases and J 7 bases; bases outside gene matches: 16. This CDR3 has 16 residues. The DNA of the CDR3 is TGCAGCGTTGACCCGATTACAGGGGGTTCCCGCGGTGGCTACACCTTC. Protein product: CSVDPITGGSRGGYTF.

This clonotype was seen a single time. V gene TRBV10-3 combines with J gene TRBJ2-7; a possible D gene is TRBD2 (6 bases). CDR3 length equals 12 residues. Trimming stripped 6 bases from V and 3 bases from J, with 9 bases between. The germline CDR1 and CDR2 sequences are ENHRY and SYGVKD. The CDR3 bases are TGTGCCATCAGGGACTACAACTACGAGCAGTACTTC. Its protein is CAIRDYNYEQYF.

This clonotype was observed many times. The chain recombines TRBV24-1 with TRBJ2-3, with 7 nucleotides matching TRBD2. With 9 bases clipped from V and 6 bases from J, the junction kept 8 bases outside the gene matches. This CDR3 has 13 amino acids. Germline V CDR1 and CDR2: KGHDR, SFDVKD. CDR3 protein: CATAESGTDTQYF. Written as DNA, the CDR3 is TGTGCCACCGCTGAGAGCGGGACCGATACGCAGTATTTT.

The sample holds many counts of this clonotype. This sequence joins TRBV20-1 and TRBJ2-7; D ambiguous. This CDR3 region has 13 residues. CDR1 and CDR2 (germline): DFQATT, SNEGSKA (reference sequence). With 1 base removed from V and 2 bases from J, the gap between germline ends came to 9 bases. The CDR3 spells CSARGPSPYEQYF. Written as DNA, the CDR3 is TGCAGTGCTAGAGGTCCCTCGCCCTACGAGCAGTACTTC.

This clonotype showed up many times. V and J are TRBV28 and TRBJ2-5, with D perhaps TRBD1 (5 bases). The V gene's germline CDR1 is MDHEN and CDR2 SYDVKM. CDR3 size: 15 residues. Trimming pared 5 bases from V and 0 bases from J, leaving 13 bases between. The CDR3 region has the DNA TGTGCCAGCAGTGGCCAGACAGCGTACCAAGAGACCCAGTACTTC. This encodes CASSGQTAYQETQYF.

This clonotype has more than one count but fewer than ten. The CDR3 sequence: CASSLSLSANTGELFF. CDR3 coding DNA: TGTGCCAGCAGTTTATCGCTAAGCGCGAACACCGGGGAGCTGTTTTTT. This chain joins TRBV27 and TRBJ2-2; D call uncertain. The CDR3 has 16 amino acids. Germline lookup yields CDR1 MNHEY and CDR2 SMNVEV (reference sequence). V lost 0 bases to trimming and J lost 0 bases, with 8 bases between them.

Ten or more counts support this clonotype. The V gene is TRBV7-9, the J gene TRBJ2-3; D gene ambiguous. V was cut by 7 bases and J by 3 bases, with 5 bases left in between. The CDR3 length is 11 residues. The germline V gene has CDR1 SEHNR and CDR2 FQNEAQ (reference sequence). The CDR3, as DNA: TGTGCCAGCACTTGGACAGATACGCAGTATTTT. It yields the protein CASTWTDTQYF.

The chain couples TRBV6-5 to TRBJ1-1; tentative D call: TRBD1 (5 bases). The germline CDR1 and CDR2 sequences are MNHEY and SVGAGI. The CDR3 is 15 residues long. V shed 6 bases and J shed 5 bases, with 19 bases lying between them. Here the CDR3 reads CASSQPAGRGTEAFF. The DNA for the CDR3 is TGTGCCAGCAGCCAACCCGCAGGGAGAGGGACTGAAGCTTTCTTT.

This clonotype was recorded at least ten times. This chain connects TRBV18 to TRBJ1-2, with D possibly being TRBD1 (5 bases). Germline V gene lookup returns CDR1 KGHSH and CDR2 LQKENI. The CDR3 runs to 16 residues. Trimming left V 3 bases short and J 0 bases short, with 14 bases between. The DNA of the CDR3 is TGTGCCAGCTCACCTGTGACTGGGGCCTCTAACTATGGCTACACCTTC. Encoded protein: CASSPVTGASNYGYTF.

The CDR3, as DNA: TGTGCCAGCAGCTTCGACCGGGACAGGGGCACCAAAGCTTTCTTT. Encoded protein: CASSFDRDRGTKAFF. The chain has TRBV7-8 and TRBJ1-1, with 10 bases lining up with TRBD1. V lost 3 bases and J lost 9; bases outside the gene matches: 10. CDR1 and CDR2 from the germline V gene are SGHVS and FQNEAQ. This CDR3 spans 15 amino acids.

Ten or more counts support this clonotype. This chain uses TRBV14 with TRBJ2-2, with D possibly being TRBD1 (6 bases). The germline CDR1 and CDR2 sequences are SGHDN and FVKESK. Deletions cut 4 bases from V and 6 bases from J, with 12 bases between. This CDR3 has 14 residues. This CDR3 reads CASSLLDSAGELFF. CDR3 in DNA: TGTGCCAGCAGCCTCCTGGACAGTGCCGGGGAGCTGTTTTTT.

This clonotype was detected many times. The gene calls are TRBV6-5 and TRBJ2-1; D gene unclear. Trimming took 2 bases from V and 2 from J, leaving 10 bases between them. The CDR3 runs to 15 residues. The V gene's germline CDR1 is MNHEY and CDR2 SVGAGI. CDR3 region: CASSYRPPPYNEQFF. CDR3 coding DNA: TGTGCCAGCAGTTACAGGCCACCGCCCTACAATGAGCAGTTCTTC.

This sequence joins TRBV4-1 and TRBJ2-1; a weak D match, TRBD2 (5 bases). The length of the CDR3 is 15 residues. V lost 4 bases and J 4 bases, leaving 14 bases between the germline ends. Germline V gene data show CDR1 as MGHRA and CDR2 as YSYEKL. The CDR3 DNA reads TGCGCCAGCAGCCTAATGGGAGCTACTTACAATGAGCAGTTCTTC. This gives the protein CASSLMGATYNEQFF.

The sample holds a few counts of this clonotype. V usage is TRBV7-2 and J usage is TRBJ1-4; 9 bases are shared with TRBD1. V lost 6 bases and J lost 8; bases outside the gene matches: 4. CDR1 SGHTA and CDR2 FQGNSA come from the germline V gene. The CDR3 sequence is 13 residues long. The CDR3 DNA is TGTGCCAGCAGTCCCGGGACAGGGGAAAAACTGTTTTTT. It codes for CASSPGTGEKLFF. Full variable domain (remainder filled in from reference TRBV7-2 and TRBJ1-4): GAGVSQSPSNKVTEKGKDVELRCDPISGHTALYWYRQSLGQGLEFLIYFQGNSAPDKSGLPSDRFSAERTGGSVSTLTIQRTQQEDSAVYLCASSPGTGEKLFFGSGTQLSVL.

V and J are TRBV7-3 and TRBJ2-5, with D unclear. CDR1 is SGHTA, CDR2 FQGTGA, per germline. The ends were cut back, 2 bases at V and 4 bases at J, with 11 bases in the middle. The length of the CDR3 is 14 residues. The CDR3 loop reads CASSLAGSGETQYF. The CDR3 DNA is TGTGCCAGCAGCTTAGCAGGTTCGGGAGAGACCCAGTACTTC.

This clonotype was observed many times. The chain links TRBV7-2 to TRBJ2-3; D is unclear. The germline V gene encodes CDR1 SGHTA and CDR2 FQGNSA. The CDR3 contains 16 residues. V was cut by 4 bases and J by 1 base, with 15 bases left in between. The CDR3 sequence: CASSWPIGIGTDTQYF. In DNA, the CDR3 is TGTGCCAGCAGCTGGCCGATAGGAATCGGCACAGATACGCAGTATTTT.

The chain couples TRBV7-9 to TRBJ2-7; no reliable D call. The germline V and J ends were trimmed by 5 bases and 2 bases, with 7 bases remaining between them. The CDR3 is 12 residues long. CDR1 is SEHNR, CDR2 FQNEAQ, per germline (reference sequence). The CDR3 DNA reads TGTGCCAGCAGCAAGGATACCTACGAGCAGTACTTC. Its translation: CASSKDTYEQYF.

A few counts support this clonotype. The gene calls are TRBV7-2 and TRBJ2-5; tentative D call: TRBD1 (6 bases). The germline V gene has CDR1 SGHTA and CDR2 FQGNSA. The V and J ends lost 7 bases and 6 bases respectively, with 18 bases between them. The CDR3 runs to 14 residues. The CDR3 loop reads CASTPGQPSQTQYF. DNA of the CDR3: TGTGCCAGCACCCCAGGACAGCCCTCACAGACCCAGTACTTC.

The CDR3 DNA is TGCGCCAGCAATTTTGTGATAGCCAAAAACATTCAGTACTTC. Translated, it gives CASNFVIAKNIQYF. The genes are TRBV10-1 and TRBJ2-4; D is uncertain. The CDR3 length is 14 residues. Trimming removed 7 bases from V and 0 bases from J, with 10 bases in between. Germline lookup yields CDR1 WNHNN and CDR2 SYGVQD (reference sequence).

This clonotype was detected only a few times. The rearrangement joins TRBV7-8 to TRBJ2-1, with D possibly being TRBD1 or TRBD2 (5 bases each). The CDR3 has 16 residues. Germline V gene lookup returns CDR1 SGHVS and CDR2 FQNEAQ. V lost 5 bases to trimming and J lost 1 base, with 15 bases between them. The CDR3 nucleotides are TGTGCCAGCAGCCCCTCCCGGGGACCATCCTACAATGAGCAGTTCTTC. The encoded protein is CASSPSRGPSYNEQFF.

This clonotype was counted many times. The gene calls are TRBV6-1 and TRBJ1-1; D gene ambiguous. V lost 2 bases and J 11 bases, leaving 15 bases between the germline ends. The CDR3 spans 13 residues. Germline CDR1 MNHNS, CDR2 SASEGT. CDR3 amino acids: CASSESADGIAFF. The CDR3 DNA sequence: TGTGCCAGCAGTGAATCCGCCGACGGTATCGCTTTCTTT.

This clonotype was seen at least ten times. V is TRBV4-2 and J is TRBJ2-5; 8 bases align to TRBD1. This CDR3 region has 15 residues. CDR1 is LGHNA and CDR2 is YNFKEQ in the germline V gene. Unmatched junction bases numbered 3, after V lost 1 base and J lost 2 bases. CDR3: CASSQGTGPQETQYF. In DNA form, the CDR3 reads TGTGCCAGCAGCCAAGGGACAGGGCCTCAAGAGACCCAGTACTTC.

This clonotype was seen a handful of times. The V gene is TRBV28, the J gene TRBJ2-1; 7 positions agree with TRBD2. Losses at the gene ends were 5 bases for V and 4 bases for J; bases not matched to a gene: 11. The CDR3 length is 16 residues. Germline V gene lookup returns CDR1 MDHEN and CDR2 SYDVKM. Written as DNA, the CDR3 is TGTGCCAGCAGTCCCCCCTCGGGGGGAGAATACAATGAGCAGTTCTTC. Residues: CASSPPSGGEYNEQFF.

This chain uses TRBV4-1 with TRBJ2-3; 7 positions agree with TRBD1. Germline V gene lookup returns CDR1 MGHRA and CDR2 YSYEKL. This CDR3 is built from 15 residues. The trim removed 4 bases at V and 0 bases at J, leaving 4 bases unmatched. The CDR3 sequence is CASSRGQVSTDTQYF. The CDR3 DNA reads as TGCGCCAGCAGCCGAGGACAGGTTAGCACAGATACGCAGTATTTT.

There are many counts of this clonotype. The rearrangement links TRBV10-3 to TRBJ1-5, with TRBD1 identical over 9 bases. Germline V gives CDR1 ENHRY, CDR2 SYGVKD. The CDR3 is 16 amino acids. The V and J ends lost 4 bases and 3 bases, in that order; junction bases with no gene match: 7. The CDR3: CAISGQGGQTNQPQHF. The CDR3 nucleotides read TGTGCCATCAGTGGACAGGGGGGGCAGACCAATCAGCCCCAGCATTTT.

This clonotype occurred many times. The chain recombines TRBV6-6 with TRBJ2-7; D perhaps matches TRBD1 (6 bases). Germline V gene data show CDR1 as MNHNY and CDR2 as SVGAGI (reference sequence). V was pared by 0 bases and J by 6 bases, with 15 bases between. This CDR3 comprises 15 residues. Written as DNA, the CDR3 is TGTGCCAGCAGTTACTCTGCCCAGGGGATTCCCGAGCAGTACTTC. It is translated as CASSYSAQGIPEQYF.

This clonotype has ten or more counts. The rearrangement uses TRBV2 and TRBJ2-3, with 8 bases lining up with TRBD1. This CDR3 is 15 amino acids long. The V segment lost 5 bases and the J segment 5 bases; nucleotides outside the gene matches: 9. The germline V gene encodes CDR1 SNHLY and CDR2 FYNNEI. CDR3 region: CASSSRQGAKDTQYF. The CDR3 region has the DNA TGTGCCAGCAGTTCCCGGCAGGGGGCGAAAGATACGCAGTATTTT.

This clonotype occurred a few times. In DNA form, the CDR3 reads TGCAGTGCTAGGGCGGGGCAGGGAGGCCAGCCCCAGCATTTT. Translating it yields CSARAGQGGQPQHF. The genes are TRBV20-1 and TRBJ1-5; D possibly corresponds to TRBD1 (5 bases). The CDR3 contains 14 residues. The germline CDR1 and CDR2 sequences are DFQATT and SNEGSKA (reference sequence). V dropped 3 bases and J dropped 7 bases, with 16 bases sitting between them.